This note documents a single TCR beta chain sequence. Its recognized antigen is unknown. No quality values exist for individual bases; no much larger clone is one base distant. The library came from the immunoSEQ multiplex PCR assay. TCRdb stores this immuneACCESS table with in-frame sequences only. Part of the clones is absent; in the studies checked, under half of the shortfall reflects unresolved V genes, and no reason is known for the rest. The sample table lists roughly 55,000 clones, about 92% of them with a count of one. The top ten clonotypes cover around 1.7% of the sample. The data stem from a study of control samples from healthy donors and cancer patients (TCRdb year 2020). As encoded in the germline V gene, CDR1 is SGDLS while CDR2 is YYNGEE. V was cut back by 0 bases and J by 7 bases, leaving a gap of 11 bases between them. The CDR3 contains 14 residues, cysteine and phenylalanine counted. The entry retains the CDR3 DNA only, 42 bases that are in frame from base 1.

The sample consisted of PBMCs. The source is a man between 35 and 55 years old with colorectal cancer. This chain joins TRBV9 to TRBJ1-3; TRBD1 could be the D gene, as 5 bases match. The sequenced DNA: TGTGCCAGCAGCGTAGGGCAGGGAGGCAACACCATATATTTT. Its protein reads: CASSVGQGGNTIYF.